Following are 16 T cell receptor beta chains from one sample sequenced in a study of CD8 T cells in Susac syndrome. Random hexamers primed reverse transcription of about 0.45 to 1 ug RNA. TCRdb re-called the immunoSEQ multiplex PCR reads through MiXCR, storing one row per CDR3 protein. The top ten hold 0.1% to 0.15% of the sample, which has around 220,000 distinct CDR3 sequences, approximately 90% seen once. The sequenced material came from CD8+ T cells from PBMCs. These receptors originate from a human donor with multiple sclerosis.

A note on this clonotype: The junction departs from the called germline gene at one end, perhaps through a read error. This sequence joins TRBV5-1 and TRBJ1-1; possibly TRBD1 for D (6 bases). CDR3 length: 14 amino acids. Germline CDR1 SGHRS, CDR2 YFSETQ. For the CDR3, the DNA is TGCGCCAGCGGCTTGGCCAGGGGAAACACTGAAGCTTTCTTT. Translating gives CASGLARGNTEAFF.

This chain connects TRBV15 to TRBJ1-3; D not resolved. CDR3 length: 13 residues. V was clipped by 3 bases and J by 0 bases, with 3 bases between them. CDR1 is LNHNV and CDR2 is YYDKDF in the germline V gene (reference sequence). CDR3 DNA: TGTGCCACCAGCAGCTCCTCTGGAAACACCATATATTTT. As protein: CATSSSSGNTIYF.

The rearrangement joins TRBV19 to TRBJ1-2; unclear D gene. Trimming stripped 6 bases from V and 6 bases from J, with 8 bases between. Germline CDR1 is LNHDA and CDR2 is SQIVND (reference sequence). This CDR3 contains 11 residues. The CDR3 loop is CASSTHDGYTF. CDR3 sequence (DNA): TGTGCCAGTAGCACCCACGATGGCTACACCTTC.

The CDR3 reads CASSPRTVETQYF. Written as DNA, the CDR3 is TGTGCCAGCAGTCCCCGGACAGTGGAGACCCAGTACTTC. The chain employs TRBV27 and TRBJ2-5, with D maybe TRBD1 (6 bases). Germline V lookup: CDR1 MNHEY, CDR2 SMNVEV (reference sequence). This CDR3 is built from 13 residues. Trimming pared 5 bases from V and 5 bases from J, leaving 12 bases between.

The chain combines TRBV24-1 with TRBJ1-5, with D perhaps matching TRBD1 (6 bases). Trimming shortened V by 3 bases and J by 5 bases, and 25 bases separated the two germline ends. This CDR3 contains 19 residues. Germline CDR1 is KGHDR and CDR2 is SFDVKD. The DNA of the CDR3 is TGTGCCACCAGTGATCTCCGGGGGCAGGGAGGATCAATCTATCAGCCCCAGCATTTT. Its protein is CATSDLRGQGGSIYQPQHF.

This chain joins TRBV20-1 and TRBJ1-5; 11 bases are a match to TRBD1. From germline, CDR1 is DFQATT and CDR2 SNEGSKA (reference sequence). The CDR3 contains 18 residues. Trimming cost V 3 bases and J 0 bases; bases outside gene matches: 10. CDR3 DNA: TGCAGTGCTAGGGGGTACCGGGACAGGGGGGATAGCAATCAGCCCCAGCATTTT. It specifies CSARGYRDRGDSNQPQHF.

This clonotype has only one observation. CDR3 in DNA: TGTGCCAGCAGTGACACAGAAAACTCCTACGAGCAGTACTTC. This codes for CASSDTENSYEQYF. V and J are TRBV2 and TRBJ2-7, with unresolved D. Germline V gene lookup returns CDR1 SNHLY and CDR2 FYNNEI. This CDR3 comprises 14 residues. V was pared by 3 bases and J by 0 bases, with 9 bases between.

CDR3 protein: CATSFSRDRTYEQYF. The CDR3 DNA sequence: TGTGCCACCAGCTTCTCCCGGGACAGGACCTACGAGCAGTACTTC. The genes are TRBV15 and TRBJ2-7, with TRBD1 matching 8 bases. CDR1 is LNHNV and CDR2 is YYDKDF in the germline V gene (reference sequence). V dropped 5 bases and J dropped 2; count of bases not matched to a gene: 8. This CDR3 is 15 amino acids long.

This rearrangement joins TRBV19 to TRBJ1-5; maybe TRBD1 (5 bases). The CDR3 sequence is 15 residues long. Germline V gene lookup returns CDR1 LNHDA and CDR2 SQIVND (reference sequence). Trimming stripped 6 bases from V and 7 bases from J, with 19 bases between. CDR3 residues: CASSPLMGRAQPQHF. Here the CDR3 DNA reads TGTGCCAGTAGCCCGTTAATGGGACGGGCCCAGCCCCAGCATTTT.

J is TRBJ2-7 and V is TRBV19; D is possibly TRBD2 (5 bases). V dropped 3 bases and J dropped 2 bases, with 11 bases sitting between them. The CDR3 length is 14 residues. From germline, CDR1 is LNHDA and CDR2 SQIVND (reference sequence). CDR3 loop: CASSMDGLTYEQYF. The CDR3 DNA reads TGTGCCAGTAGTATGGATGGACTGACCTACGAGCAGTACTTC.

The chain combines TRBV9 with TRBJ1-1; TRBD1 matches 7 bases. V was pared by 3 bases and J by 6 bases, with 5 bases of the junction left unmatched. CDR1 is SGDLS and CDR2 is YYNGEE in the germline V gene. The CDR3 runs to 13 residues. The DNA for the CDR3 is TGTGCCAGCAGCGCACAGGGGTTCCCTGAAGCTTTCTTT. Translation gives CASSAQGFPEAFF.

The rearrangement uses TRBV27 and TRBJ1-6; possible D gene TRBD1, 5 bases. Germline CDR1 is MNHEY and CDR2 is SMNVEV (reference sequence). V shed 2 bases and J shed 7 bases, with 12 bases lying between them. The CDR3 sequence is 15 residues long. CDR3 bases: TGTGCCAGCAGTTTACTAGGGTCAGGGAATTCACCCCTCCACTTT. Its translation is CASSLLGSGNSPLHF.

The V and J genes are TRBV12-3 or TRBV12-4 and TRBJ2-5; 7 nucleotides agree with TRBD1. The CDR3 length is 14 residues. V lost 7 bases to trimming and J lost 5 bases; unmatched junction nucleotides: 10. CDR3 in amino acids: CASNPSGGPETQYF. The CDR3 region has the DNA TGTGCCAGCAACCCTTCAGGGGGACCGGAGACCCAGTACTTC.

The gene calls are TRBV6-5 and TRBJ2-5; tentatively, D is TRBD1 or TRBD2 (5 bases each). The CDR3 covers 14 residues. The V gene's germline CDR1 is MNHEY and CDR2 SVGAGI. V gave up 6 bases and J gave up 1 base, with 12 bases separating them. The DNA of the CDR3 is TGTGCCAGCAGCTGGGACGGTCGCCAAGAGACCCAGTACTTC. As protein: CASSWDGRQETQYF.

CDR3 nucleotides: TGTGCCAGCAGCCAACTCCCGGACAGGGGATGGGAGCAGTACTTC. Translated: CASSQLPDRGWEQYF. This sequence joins TRBV3-1 and TRBJ2-7; TRBD1 matches 9 bases. The V gene's germline CDR1 is LGHDT and CDR2 YNNKEL (reference sequence). With 2 bases clipped from V and 7 bases from J, the junction kept 9 bases outside the gene matches. This CDR3 is built from 15 residues.

The chain recombines TRBV14 with TRBJ2-7, with TRBD1 matching 8 bases. The CDR3 extends over 14 amino acids. V lost 4 bases and J lost 8; bases outside the gene matches: 10. CDR1 is SGHDN and CDR2 is FVKESK in the germline V gene. CDR3 in DNA: TGTGCCAGCAGCCGAACAGACAGGGGTGTGCAGCAGTACTTC. Translating gives CASSRTDRGVQQYF.